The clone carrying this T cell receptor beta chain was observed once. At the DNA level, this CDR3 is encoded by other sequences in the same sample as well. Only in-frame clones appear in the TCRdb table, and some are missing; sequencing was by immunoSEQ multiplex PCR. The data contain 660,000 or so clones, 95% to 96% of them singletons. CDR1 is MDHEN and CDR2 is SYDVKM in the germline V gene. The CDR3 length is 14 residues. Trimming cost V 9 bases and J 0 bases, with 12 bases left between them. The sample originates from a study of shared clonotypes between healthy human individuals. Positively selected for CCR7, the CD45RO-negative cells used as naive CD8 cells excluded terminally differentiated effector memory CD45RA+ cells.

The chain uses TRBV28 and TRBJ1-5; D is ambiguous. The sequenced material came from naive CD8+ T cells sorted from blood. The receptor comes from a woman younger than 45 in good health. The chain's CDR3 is CASSRGYSNQPQHF. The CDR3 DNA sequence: TGTGCCAGTTCCCGGGGATATAGCAATCAGCCCCAGCATTTT.